Listed below are T cell receptor beta chains from one sample, sequenced in a study of post-analysis software for immune sequencing data. TCRdb re-called the PCR reads with MiXCR, one entry per CDR3 protein. The sample lists 380,000 or so distinct CDR3 sequences, around a third occurring once. Sample: blood. Every receptor here comes from a girl aged 5-17 years with multiple sclerosis. The CDR3 runs from the conserved cysteine through the conserved F or W. Each record gives: CDR3 DNA, CDR3 protein, J gene, clone size, D gene, V gene. D genes are given only for firm matches. Size values are once, few and many counts, or a class for expanded clones, and some rows have none.

CDR3nt: TGTGCCAGCAGTGACACCAGGAGGATCGGAAACACCATATATTTT; CDR3aa: CASSDTRRIGNTIYF; j_gene: TRBJ1-3; abundance: -; d_gene: -; v_gene: TRBV6-1
CDR3nt: TGTGCCATCAGTGGGGGGACAGGGTCCTACGAGCAGTACTTC; CDR3aa: CAISGGTGSYEQYF; j_gene: TRBJ2-7; abundance: few; d_gene: TRBD1; v_gene: TRBV10-3
CDR3nt: TGTGCCAGCAGACTCAGGGGGTTTCTCTACGGGCAGTACTTC; CDR3aa: CASRLRGFLYGQYF; j_gene: TRBJ2-7; abundance: -; d_gene: TRBD1; v_gene: TRBV6-1
CDR3nt: TGCGCCAGCAGCTCGGGCGAATCCGCCGATGGCTACACCTTC; CDR3aa: CASSSGESADGYTF; j_gene: TRBJ1-2; abundance: -; d_gene: -; v_gene: TRBV5-1
CDR3nt: TGTGCCAGCAGTTTTCGCGGGGGGGCCACCTACAATGAGCAGTTCTTC; CDR3aa: CASSFRGGATYNEQFF; j_gene: TRBJ2-1; abundance: few; d_gene: TRBD2; v_gene: TRBV27
CDR3nt: TGCAGCGTTGCAGGGAGCTACGAGCAGTACTTC; CDR3aa: CSVAGSYEQYF; j_gene: TRBJ2-7; abundance: many; d_gene: -; v_gene: TRBV29-1
CDR3nt: TGCAGTGCCCGAAGGAGGACGGCCCCTTACGAGCAGTACTTC; CDR3aa: CSARRRTAPYEQYF; j_gene: TRBJ2-7; abundance: -; d_gene: -; v_gene: TRBV20-1
CDR3nt: TGTGCCAGCAGCTTGTCCCGGGGGGATCCAGAGACCCAGTACTTC; CDR3aa: CASSLSRGDPETQYF; j_gene: TRBJ2-5; abundance: many; d_gene: TRBD2; v_gene: TRBV7-2
CDR3nt: TGTGCCAGCAGCTTAGAGGGATACGAAGCTTTCTTT; CDR3aa: CASSLEGYEAFF; j_gene: TRBJ1-1; abundance: -; d_gene: -; v_gene: TRBV7-2
CDR3nt: TGCGCCAGCAGCCAAGCTTTACAGGGGGGAGTCTCTGGGGCCAACGTCCTGACTTTC; CDR3aa: CASSQALQGGVSGANVLTF; j_gene: TRBJ2-6; abundance: few; d_gene: TRBD1; v_gene: TRBV4-3
CDR3nt: TGTGCCAGCAGGCCACCACAGGGTGCAAGGGCCAACGTCCTGACTTTC; CDR3aa: CASRPPQGARANVLTF; j_gene: TRBJ2-6; abundance: -; d_gene: -; v_gene: TRBV6-5
CDR3nt: TGTGCCAGCAAGGGGCAGGGGTGTTACGAGCAGTACTTC; CDR3aa: CASKGQGCYEQYF; j_gene: TRBJ2-7; abundance: -; d_gene: -; v_gene: TRBV6-1
CDR3nt: TGTGCCAGCAGTTACTCGAGGCAGTTCTATCAGCCCCAGCATTTT; CDR3aa: CASSYSRQFYQPQHF; j_gene: TRBJ1-5; abundance: -; d_gene: -; v_gene: TRBV6-2/TRBV6-3
CDR3nt: TGTGCCAGCCGGGACAGGGGAGATAATTCACCCCTCCACTTT; CDR3aa: CASRDRGDNSPLHF; j_gene: TRBJ1-6; abundance: many; d_gene: TRBD1; v_gene: TRBV10-3
CDR3nt: TGTGCCAGCAGTTCAAGTCCAGCGGGAACGGATACGCAGTATTTT; CDR3aa: CASSSSPAGTDTQYF; j_gene: TRBJ2-3; abundance: -; d_gene: TRBD2; v_gene: TRBV7-9
CDR3nt: TGTGCCAGCAGCCCAAACGGGCGGAACACCGGGGAGCTGTTTTTT; CDR3aa: CASSPNGRNTGELFF; j_gene: TRBJ2-2; abundance: -; d_gene: -; v_gene: TRBV7-3
CDR3nt: TGTGCCAGCAGCTCTGGCCTTCACAGCGCCTATGGCTACACCTTC; CDR3aa: CASSSGLHSAYGYTF; j_gene: TRBJ1-2; abundance: few; d_gene: -; v_gene: TRBV13
CDR3nt: TGTGCCAGCAGCACCCTTCCGGGACTAGCGGGGGGCACAGATACGCAGTATTTT; CDR3aa: CASSTLPGLAGGTDTQYF; j_gene: TRBJ2-3; abundance: few; d_gene: TRBD2; v_gene: TRBV9